Below are 7 T cell receptor beta chains sequenced from a single sample in a study of beta chain features in type 1 diabetes. Overall study findings and caveats: Shorter TCRB CDR3s, moderately but significantly so, were found in Type 1 diabetes patients in all four CD4+ subsets.

cDNA synthesis used the whole RNA isolate, giving expressed TCRB sequences. TCRdb's table, derived via immunoSEQ multiplex PCR, lists solely in-frame clones and lacks some. Among about 650,000 clones listed, around an eighth were seen once. Antigens of these TCRs are unknown. The sample was naive CD4+ T cells from blood. The receptors were gathered from a young man with type 1 diabetes.

The rearrangement links TRBV7-2 to TRBJ2-1, with D perhaps matching TRBD1 or TRBD2 (5 bases each). Trimming removed 5 bases from V and 9 bases from J, with 23 bases in between. Germline V CDR1 and CDR2: SGHTA, FQGNSA. This CDR3 contains 16 residues. The CDR3 spells CASSLTPGRGSGEQFF. Written as DNA, the CDR3 is TGTGCCAGCAGCCTCACCCCGGGACGGGGCTCTGGTGAGCAGTTCTTC.

As regards this clone: In the same sample, other DNA sequences code for this CDR3. The chain joins TRBV2 to TRBJ1-4; D gene ambiguous. The CDR3 spans 12 residues. Looked up from germline, CDR1 is SNHLY and CDR2 is FYNNEI. V was clipped by 8 bases and J by 5 bases, with 9 bases between them. CDR3 amino acids: CASRWGNEKLFF. The CDR3 nucleotides read TGTGCCAGCCGGTGGGGAAATGAAAAACTGTTTTTT.

The CDR3 sequence is CASTNIGGLGSPLHF. DNA for the CDR3: TGTGCCAGCACCAATATCGGGGGACTCGGGTCACCCCTCCACTTT. This chain links TRBV11-2 with TRBJ1-6; a possible D gene is TRBD1 (5 bases). V was shortened by 7 bases and J by 10 bases, with 20 bases between the two germline ends. The germline V gene encodes CDR1 SGHAT and CDR2 FQNNGV. The length of the CDR3 is 15 residues.

This sequence joins TRBV28 and TRBJ1-3, with D hard to call. CDR1 MDHEN and CDR2 SYDVKM come from the germline V gene. The CDR3 totals 15 residues. Trimming cost V 2 bases and J 2 bases, with 10 bases left between them. DNA for the CDR3: TGTGCCAGCAGTTTACCGCCTCCCCCTGGAAACACCATATATTTT. Protein product: CASSLPPPPGNTIYF.

The chain employs TRBV7-9 and TRBJ2-3; TRBD2 aligns across 8 bases. Trimming at V came to 2 bases and at J to 6 bases, leaving 19 bases not matched to a gene. CDR3 length equals 19 residues. The germline V gene has CDR1 SEHNR and CDR2 FQNEAQ (reference sequence). The CDR3 is CASSLFRVRGSGGWDTQYF. CDR3 coding DNA: TGTGCCAGCAGCTTATTTCGGGTTAGAGGAAGCGGGGGATGGGATACGCAGTATTTT.

The rearrangement links TRBV10-3 to TRBJ2-2; D may be TRBD1 or TRBD2 (6 bases each). Germline CDR1 is ENHRY and CDR2 is SYGVKD. The CDR3 length is 16 residues. V lost 2 bases and J 4 bases, leaving 14 bases between the germline ends. Here the CDR3 reads CAISEVAGHSTGELFF. DNA of the CDR3: TGTGCCATCAGTGAGGTGGCGGGACACTCCACCGGGGAGCTGTTTTTT.

The rearrangement joins TRBV7-9 to TRBJ2-7; D is possibly TRBD2 (5 bases). The CDR3 sequence is 13 residues long. CDR1 is SEHNR and CDR2 is FQNEAQ in the germline V gene (reference sequence). The V end was cut by 8 bases, the J end by 7 bases, with 18 bases between. DNA for the CDR3: TGTGCCAGCGTGGACGGCACTCGGGGAGAGCAGTACTTC. Translated, it gives CASVDGTRGEQYF.